The following is a T cell receptor beta chain sequence with its context. It lacks a known antigen. No much larger clonotype is one base removed from it; base qualities were not supplied. Genomic DNA was extracted with the QIAamp DNA kit from frozen aliquots of unsorted single-cell suspensions. Surgically resected non-small cell lung cancer tissue was used for the tumour samples. Tissues arrived within 2 hours after resection and were immediately processed into single-cell suspensions. Tissue was broken up mechanically, digested enzymatically with DNase I, collagenase I and hyaluronidase for under 35 minutes at 37 degrees C, and then filtered and RBC-lysed. These data come from a study of immune cell composition in non-small cell lung cancer (TCRdb year 2017). Some background on the complete study: Histologic subtype, mostly lung adenocarcinoma or squamous cell carcinoma, was determined with H&E together with p63, CK5, Napsin A and TTF-1 immunohistochemistry. Several tumour specimens with TCR-beta data were of rare histological subtypes and were excluded from the subtype comparisons. Using Adaptive Biotechnologies, the researchers ran TCR-beta sequencing on approximately 34 paired NSCLC tumour and non-adjacent lung specimens, along with approximately 24 tumour-only specimens. For supplementary cohort #1, made up of nine to ten lung adenocarcinoma cases, paired tumour/lung TCR-beta sequencing was done and TIL populations were generated so that tumour reactivity could be assessed. Findings and caveats that apply to the study as a whole: Across around 10 adenocarcinoma cases, TIL tumour reactivity correlated strongly with maximal tumour-associated clone frequency but not with overall clonality. Top 10 clone scores and productive clonality were significantly higher in lung squamous cell carcinoma than in lung adenocarcinoma tumours. The reactivity cohort included only approximately 11 cases, and whether tumour-reactive clones share sequences with the dominant in vivo tumour-associated clones was not shown. Tumour-associated clones >0.5% were found in nearly half of NSCLC cases, namely in 25% to 40% of adenocarcinomas versus about 73% of squamous carcinomas. No significant correlation was found between tumour TCR-beta clonality and smoking pack-years.

Cut back by 0 bases and 8 bases, the V and J ends lie 13 bases apart. Via the germline V gene (reference sequence), CDR1 is MNHNY and CDR2 SVGAGI. The CDR3 runs 14 residues from the cysteine to the phenylalanine. Of all the DNA, just the CDR3 is kept, 42 bases in frame from base 1. TCR-beta CDR3 regions were amplified from genomic DNA by a two-step multiplex PCR, with the second step adding Illumina-compatible adaptors. TCR-beta immunosequencing was performed on an Illumina platform as a commercial immunoSEQ service. The original methods were these. Repertoires were summarised by productive clonality and by Top 10 Clones, defined as the percentage of T-cell templates derived from the ten most frequent sequences. Productive clonality ranged from 0 to 1, with 1 indicating a monoclonal population. Tumour-associated clones, identified using log10 scatter plots, were defined as sequences that made up at least 0.1% of tumour T-cell templates and were not found in the matched non-adjacent lung. Student's t-tests were used for two-group comparisons, ANOVA for comparisons across stages, and linear regression for relationships, with analyses done in GraphPad Prism7 and R. TCRdb carries this immuneACCESS record with in-frame sequences only. Its versions omit some clonotypes, under half of them owing to an unresolved V gene in the studies checked, with the rest unexplained. That table gives V, J and clone size, and the DNA gave D and trimming. The sample data list over 2,500 clones, and around 88% of these were observed just once. Roughly 8% of the sample lies in the top ten.

This receptor chain uses TRBV6-6 and TRBJ1-1, with a tentative D gene TRBD1 over 5 matching bases. This TCR came from a human donor with non-small cell lung cancer. The sequencing input was lung tumor tissue. CDR3 region: CASSYSLPSGEAFF. Read as DNA, the sequence is TGTGCCAGCAGTTACTCGTTACCTTCAGGGGAAGCTTTCTTT.